A single sample gave rise to the 21 T cell receptor beta chains below, sequenced in a study of cytomegalovirus exposure and HLA in healthy donors. PCR involved 60 Vbeta and 13 Jbeta primers. Sequencing used immunoSEQ multiplex PCR; TCRdb keeps in-frame clones, though not all of them. The data hold hundreds of thousands of clones, with 83% observed a single time. The sequencing sample was made of PBMCs. The source of these receptors is a girl aged 10-17 years in good health and CMV-seronegative.

The chain joins TRBV6-4 to TRBJ2-3; 8 bases line up with TRBD2. Germline-derived CDR1 and CDR2 are MRHNA and SNTAGT. The CDR3 is 15 residues long. The trim removed 4 bases at V and 4 bases at J, leaving 7 bases unmatched. As DNA, the CDR3 is TGTGCCAGCAGTGTCACGGGAGGGAGGGCAGATACGCAGTATTTT. Protein: CASSVTGGRADTQYF.

The rearrangement links TRBV7-9 to TRBJ2-5; D call uncertain. The germline V and J ends were trimmed by 5 bases and 3 bases, with 10 bases remaining between them. In germline, CDR1 is SEHNR, CDR2 FQNEAQ (reference sequence). The CDR3 runs to 13 residues. The CDR3 nucleotides read TGTGCCAGCAGCCCAATTGGCAAAGAGACCCAGTACTTC. Translating gives CASSPIGKETQYF.

The V and J genes are TRBV15 and TRBJ1-2; a weak D match, TRBD1 (5 bases). Germline loops: CDR1 LNHNV, CDR2 YYDKDF (reference sequence). CDR3 length: 15 amino acids. Trimming pared 7 bases from V and 4 bases from J, leaving 19 bases between. The CDR3: CATNPNPGVSYGYTF. The DNA for the CDR3 is TGTGCCACCAATCCGAATCCGGGGGTATCCTATGGCTACACCTTC.

The rearrangement links TRBV7-8 to TRBJ2-3, with a tentative D call TRBD2 (6 bases). The ends were cut back, 5 bases at V and 2 bases at J, with 14 bases in the middle. CDR1 is SGHVS and CDR2 is FQNEAQ in the germline V gene. The CDR3 totals 15 residues. In nucleotides, the CDR3 is TGTGCCAGCAGCCCCGCCGGAGGGCACACAGATACGCAGTATTTT. Protein sequence: CASSPAGGHTDTQYF.

V and J are TRBV2 and TRBJ1-5; a weak D match, TRBD1 (5 bases). The CDR3 has 14 amino acids. Trimming removed 8 bases at V and 6 bases at J, with 17 bases between. CDR1 and CDR2 from the germline V gene are SNHLY and FYNNEI. The CDR3 loop reads CASQSQGRAQPQHF. The CDR3 region has the DNA TGTGCCAGCCAATCCCAGGGCAGGGCTCAGCCCCAGCATTTT.

This chain links TRBV6-5 with TRBJ1-1; D is unclear. V lost 6 bases, J lost 1 base, and 12 bases lay in between. From germline, CDR1 is MNHEY and CDR2 SVGAGI. The CDR3 runs 14 residues. CDR3 in amino acids: CASSPLQENTEAFF. For the CDR3, the DNA is TGTGCCAGCAGCCCCCTGCAGGAGAACACTGAAGCTTTCTTT.

This sequence joins TRBV2 and TRBJ1-5, with D maybe TRBD1 (6 bases). CDR3 length equals 16 residues. V shed 6 bases and J shed 2 bases, with 17 bases lying between them. Per the germline V gene, CDR1 is SNHLY and CDR2 is FYNNEI. CDR3 DNA: TGTGCCAGCAGAGTACAGGGTTCCAATGGCAATCAGCCCCAGCATTTT. Its translation is CASRVQGSNGNQPQHF.

The chain joins TRBV4-1 to TRBJ1-2; the D gene is possibly TRBD1 (6 bases). Trimming took 0 bases from V and 4 from J, leaving 12 bases between them. The germline gives CDR1 MGHRA, CDR2 YSYEKL. This CDR3 region has 15 residues. CDR3 DNA sequence: TGCGCCAGCAGCCAAGAAATCGGCAGGGGCTATGGCTACACCTTC. Its protein is CASSQEIGRGYGYTF.

This chain uses TRBV25-1 with TRBJ1-2; maybe TRBD1 (6 bases). V was trimmed by 4 bases and J by 2 bases, leaving 17 bases between them. Germline assignment: CDR1 MGHDK and CDR2 SYGVNS. The CDR3 totals 16 residues. DNA of the CDR3: TGTGCCAGCAGTGTTGGAGGGGGGGTAGGGAACTATGGCTACACCTTC. Its protein is CASSVGGGVGNYGYTF.

This sequence joins TRBV7-2 and TRBJ1-4, with TRBD1 identical over 9 bases. This CDR3 region has 15 residues. Germline V gene sequence: CDR1 SGHTA, CDR2 FQGNSA. With V trimmed by 5 bases and J by 5 bases, 6 bases remained unmatched. The CDR3 sequence: CASSRSGQGNEKLFF. DNA for the CDR3: TGTGCCAGCAGCAGATCGGGACAGGGCAATGAAAAACTGTTTTTT.

This chain links TRBV7-3 with TRBJ1-5, with D unclear. CDR3 length: 18 amino acids. Per the germline V gene, CDR1 is SGHTA and CDR2 is FQGTGA. The ends were cut back, 1 base at V and 4 bases at J, with 20 bases in the middle. CDR3 bases: TGTGCCAGCAGCTTAAATTCGCAGGTCATGAGTAAGAATCAGCCCCAGCATTTT. It translates to CASSLNSQVMSKNQPQHF.

The chain couples TRBV19 to TRBJ2-7; 8 bases are a match to TRBD1. There are 15 residues in the CDR3. Germline V gene sequence: CDR1 LNHDA, CDR2 SQIVND (reference sequence). V shed 6 bases and J 4 bases; nucleotides not matched to a gene: 11. CDR3 loop: CASSLRGLGLYEQYF. The CDR3 nucleotides are TGTGCCAGTAGCCTCAGGGGGCTCGGGTTGTACGAGCAGTACTTC.

The V gene is TRBV7-2, the J gene TRBJ1-1; TRBD1 agrees at 11 bases. Trimming at V came to 4 bases and at J to 5 bases, leaving 15 bases not matched to a gene. Germline-derived CDR1 and CDR2 are SGHTA and FQGNSA. CDR3 length equals 18 residues. For the CDR3, the DNA is TGTGCCAGCAGCTCACCGCCGGGACAGGGGGTTCGTCGTACTGAAGCTTTCTTT. Its translation: CASSSPPGQGVRRTEAFF.

The chain joins TRBV10-1 to TRBJ1-1; TRBD1 aligns across 8 bases. The germline V gene has CDR1 WNHNN and CDR2 SYGVQD (reference sequence). The CDR3 loop spans 13 amino acids. The V gene end was trimmed by 4 bases and the J gene end by 4 bases; junction bases not matched to a gene: 2. Here the CDR3 reads CASSVTGGTEAFF. In DNA, the CDR3 is TGCGCCAGCAGTGTTACAGGGGGCACTGAAGCTTTCTTT.

With respect to this clone: An end of the junction does not agree with germline; a read error may underlie this. Additional DNA sequences in this sample encode the identical CDR3. The CDR3 DNA follows: TGTGCCAGCAGTATAACCTCGAGGGGGAGACGCCAGCCCCAGCATTTT. Amino acids: CASSITSRGRRQPQHF. This sequence joins TRBV19 and TRBJ1-5; perhaps TRBD1 as D (6 bases). Per the germline V gene, CDR1 is LNHDA and CDR2 is SQIVND (reference sequence). The CDR3 covers 16 residues.

The genes are TRBV18 and TRBJ2-1; TRBD2 aligns across 16 bases. Trimming at V came to 3 bases and at J to 7 bases, leaving 6 bases not matched to a gene. Germline values: CDR1 KGHSH, CDR2 LQKENI. The CDR3 consists of 17 residues. CDR3 bases: TGTGCCAGCTCACCTCCGGGACTAGCGGGAGGGCCGAATGAGCAGTTCTTC. The encoded protein is CASSPPGLAGGPNEQFF. The full variable domain, rest sourced from reference TRBV18 and TRBJ2-1, is NAGVMQNPRHLVRRRGQEARLRCSPMKGHSHVYWYRQLPEEGLKFMVYLQKENIIDESGMPKERFSAEFPKEGPSILRIQQVVRGDSAAYFCASSPPGLAGGPNEQFFGPGTRLTVL.

In DNA, the CDR3 is TGTGCCAGCAGCTTACCGGGCCTACAGGGTGCATATGAAAAACTGTTTTTT. This translates into CASSLPGLQGAYEKLFF. The J gene is TRBJ1-4, the V gene TRBV7-2; maybe TRBD1 (6 bases). The germline V gene has CDR1 SGHTA and CDR2 FQGNSA. The CDR3 has 17 residues. Deletions cut 2 bases from V and 6 bases from J, with 19 bases between.

This clone was detected once. The chain has TRBV28 and TRBJ1-2; the match to TRBD1 covers 8 bases. Per the germline V gene, CDR1 is MDHEN and CDR2 is SYDVKM. This CDR3 spans 13 amino acids. The trim removed 7 bases at V and 6 bases at J, leaving 7 bases unmatched. CDR3 sequence reads: CASTLDRVNGYTF. The CDR3 nucleotides are TGTGCCAGCACCTTGGACAGGGTAAATGGCTACACCTTC.

The chain recombines TRBV9 with TRBJ2-1; a possible D gene is TRBD1 (7 bases). The CDR3 has 13 residues. V was pared by 0 bases and J by 14 bases, with 15 bases between. Germline V gives CDR1 SGDLS, CDR2 YYNGEE. Here the CDR3 reads CASSVEEGAFKFF. DNA of the CDR3: TGTGCCAGCAGCGTAGAGGAGGGGGCTTTCAAGTTCTTC.

The CDR3 DNA reads as TGCAGCGTTGAAGATCGCAGGAAAGGAGGCTACACCTTC. This gives the protein CSVEDRRKGGYTF. The chain has TRBV29-1 and TRBJ1-2; D not certain. The CDR3 covers 13 residues. V lost 0 bases to trimming and J lost 8 bases, with 13 bases between them. Germline V gene data show CDR1 as SQVTM and CDR2 as ANQGSEA.

V gene TRBV28 combines with J gene TRBJ1-2; TRBD1 agrees at 7 bases. The CDR3 has 12 residues. V lost 3 bases and J lost 6; bases outside the gene matches: 1. The germline CDR1 and CDR2 sequences are MDHEN and SYDVKM. DNA for the CDR3: TGTGCCAGCAGTTTGAGGGGGCATGGCTACACCTTC. Translation gives CASSLRGHGYTF.